This T cell receptor (beta chain) was sequenced in a study of blood T cell repertoires in COVID-19. Background on the study: In each case, the material was cDNA or gDNA derived from T cells, B-cell-depleted T cells, or PBMCs.

Sequencing used immunoSEQ multiplex PCR; TCRdb keeps in-frame clones, though not all of them. The sample consists of about 320,000 clones, over 90% of them appearing once. Trimming removed 4 bases at V and 2 bases at J, with 8 bases between. Looked up from germline, CDR1 is MRHNA and CDR2 is SNTAGT. The length of the CDR3 is 13 residues. Participant age was roughly 18 to 90 years, and participants resided in fewer than 30 US areas. Clinical histories supplied by participants themselves formed the basis of cohort assignment. Up to 2 weeks before entering the study, exposed participants had met a COVID-19 case.

The rearrangement joins TRBV6-4 to TRBJ1-2; D is uncertain. The clonotype comes from a woman aged 25 to 39 who had been exposed to COVID-19. The sample was PBMCs or T cells enriched from blood (not recorded which). The CDR3 spells CASSADGNYGYTF. The DNA for the CDR3 is TGTGCCAGCAGTGCCGACGGGAACTATGGCTACACCTTC.